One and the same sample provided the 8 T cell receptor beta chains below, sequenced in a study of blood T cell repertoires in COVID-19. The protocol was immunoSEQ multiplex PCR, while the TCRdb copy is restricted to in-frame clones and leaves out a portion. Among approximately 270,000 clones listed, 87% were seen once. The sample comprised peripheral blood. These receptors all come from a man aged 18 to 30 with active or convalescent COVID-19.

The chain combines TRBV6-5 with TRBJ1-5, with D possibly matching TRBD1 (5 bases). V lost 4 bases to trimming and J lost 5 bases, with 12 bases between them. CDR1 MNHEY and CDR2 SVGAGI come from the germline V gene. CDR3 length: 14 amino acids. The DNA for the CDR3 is TGTGCCAGCAGTTCCCAGGGTGGGGATCAGCCCCAGCATTTT. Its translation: CASSSQGGDQPQHF.

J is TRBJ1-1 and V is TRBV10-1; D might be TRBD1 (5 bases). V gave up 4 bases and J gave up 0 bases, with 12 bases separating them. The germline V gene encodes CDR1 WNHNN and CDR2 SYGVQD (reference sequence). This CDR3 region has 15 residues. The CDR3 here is CASSAQVGLNTEAFF. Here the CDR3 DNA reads TGCGCCAGCAGTGCACAGGTGGGGTTGAACACTGAAGCTTTCTTT.

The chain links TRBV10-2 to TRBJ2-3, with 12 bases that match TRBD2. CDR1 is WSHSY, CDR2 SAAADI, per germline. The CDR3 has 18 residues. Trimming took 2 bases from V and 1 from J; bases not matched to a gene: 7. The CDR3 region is CASSELAGGAGGTDTQYF. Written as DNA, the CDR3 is TGCGCCAGCAGTGAGCTAGCGGGAGGGGCCGGAGGCACAGATACGCAGTATTTT.

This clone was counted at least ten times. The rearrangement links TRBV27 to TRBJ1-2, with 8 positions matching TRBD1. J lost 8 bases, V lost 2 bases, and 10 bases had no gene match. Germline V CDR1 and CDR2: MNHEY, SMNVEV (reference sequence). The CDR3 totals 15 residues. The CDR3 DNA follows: TGTGCCAGCAGTTTAAGGCCAGGGGGCGCCGAAGGCTACACCTTC. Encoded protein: CASSLRPGGAEGYTF.

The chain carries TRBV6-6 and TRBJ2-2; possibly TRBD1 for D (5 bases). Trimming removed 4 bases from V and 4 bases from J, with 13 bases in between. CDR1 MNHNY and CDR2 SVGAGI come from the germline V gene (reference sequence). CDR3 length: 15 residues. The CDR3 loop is CASSSTGRITGELFF. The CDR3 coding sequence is TGTGCCAGCAGTTCAACAGGCCGGATCACCGGGGAGCTGTTTTTT.

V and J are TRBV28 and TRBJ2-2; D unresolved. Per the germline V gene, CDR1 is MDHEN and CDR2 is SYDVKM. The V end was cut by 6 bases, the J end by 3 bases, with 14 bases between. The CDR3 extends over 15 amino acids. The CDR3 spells CASSSRHTYTGELFF. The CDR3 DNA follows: TGTGCCAGCAGCTCAAGACATACATACACCGGGGAGCTGTTTTTT.

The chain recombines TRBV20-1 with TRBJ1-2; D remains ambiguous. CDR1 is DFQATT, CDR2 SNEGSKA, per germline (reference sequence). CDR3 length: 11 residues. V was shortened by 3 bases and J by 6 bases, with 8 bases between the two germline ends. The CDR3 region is CSASAGNGYTF. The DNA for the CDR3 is TGCAGTGCTAGCGCGGGGAATGGCTACACCTTC.

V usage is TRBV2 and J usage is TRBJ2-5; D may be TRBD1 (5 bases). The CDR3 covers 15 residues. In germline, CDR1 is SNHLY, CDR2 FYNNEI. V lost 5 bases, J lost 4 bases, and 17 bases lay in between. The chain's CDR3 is CASSQGFGVGETQYF. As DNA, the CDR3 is TGTGCCAGCAGTCAGGGATTTGGTGTCGGAGAGACCCAGTACTTC.